This record covers a single T cell receptor beta chain. Its target is not known. This specimen includes other DNA sequences encoding the same CDR3. CD4+ cells of the naive, central memory, regulatory and stem cell-like memory types were sorted via CD45RO/CCR7/CD25/CD127/CD95/CD27. This entry belongs to a study of beta chain features in type 1 diabetes. The investigators reverse transcribed all of the isolated RNA, so they sequenced expressed TCRB transcripts. Data came from immunoSEQ multiplex PCR; TCRdb stores just in-frame clones and leaves some out. The table records around 360,000 clones, around 12% of them present only once. The CDR3 has 11 amino acids. V was pared by 8 bases and J by 5 bases, with 9 bases between. Germline CDR1 reads LNHDA; CDR2 reads SQIVND (reference sequence). Study-wide points: In every one of the four CD4+ subsets, TCRB CDR3s were moderately but significantly shorter in Type 1 diabetes patients.

This sequence was found in a woman between 18 and 29 years old with type 1 diabetes. V and J are TRBV19 and TRBJ2-5; D remains unclear. Sequenced material: naive CD4+ T cells from blood. The CDR3 DNA is TGTGCCAGTTCTAGAGCGGAGACCCAGTACTTC. It codes for CASSRAETQYF.